This T cell receptor (beta chain) was documented in a study of T cells after yellow fever vaccination. Findings and caveats of the study: The study noted that FACS-sorted repertoires could contain abundant clonotypes contaminating from the bulk population.

Germline loops: CDR1 SGHNT, CDR2 YYREEE (reference sequence). Trimming removed 4 bases from V and 3 bases from J, with 17 bases in between. CDR3 size: 16 residues. TCRdb called the 5' RACE reads again in MiXCR, with one record for every CDR3 protein. The table has approximately 600,000 distinct CDR3 sequences, 9% to 15% seen once. This clonotype was detected ten times or more. Its specificity is unknown. Material: PBMCs, obtained on the day of the yellow fever booster vaccination. The TCR sequence derives from a man younger than 40 who received the YFV17D yellow fever vaccine. The J gene is TRBJ2-1, the V gene TRBV5-4, with a possible D match to TRBD2 (6 bases). This CDR3 reads CASSRKLASRYNEQFF. CDR3 DNA: TGTGCCAGCAGCCGAAAACTAGCTTCTCGCTACAATGAGCAGTTCTTC. The full variable domain, with the rest looked up from reference TRBV5-4 and TRBJ2-1, is ETGVTQSPTHLIKTRGQQVTLRCSSQSGHNTVSWYQQALGQGPQFIFQYYREEENGRGNFPPRFSGLQFPNYSSELNVNALELDDSALYLCASSRKLASRYNEQFFGPGTRLTVL.